One and the same sample provided the 6 T cell receptor beta chains below, sequenced in a study of identical twins. TCRdb re-derived calls from the 5' RACE reads in MiXCR, one entry per CDR3 protein. Of roughly 770,000 distinct CDR3 sequences in the sample, approximately 18% were seen once. These same records also appear under a second study, on T cells expressing NK-cell markers.

The sample consisted of PBMCs. Receptors originate from a woman aged 18-30 years in good health.

This chain connects TRBV12-3 or TRBV12-4 to TRBJ2-7; TRBD1 matches 10 bases. CDR3 length: 14 residues. V shed 4 bases and J 5 bases; nucleotides not matched to a gene: 5. CDR3 region: CASSWTGGSNEQYF. The DNA for the CDR3 is TGTGCCAGCAGTTGGACAGGGGGAAGTAACGAGCAGTACTTC.

The chain links TRBV10-2 to TRBJ2-7, with D tentatively TRBD1 (6 bases). CDR1 and CDR2 from the germline V gene are WSHSY and SAAADI. Trimming removed 3 bases from V and 5 bases from J, with 8 bases in between. The CDR3 sequence is 12 residues long. CDR3 region: CASSDQGNEQYF. The CDR3 bases are TGCGCCAGCAGTGATCAGGGGAACGAGCAGTACTTC.

This clonotype has a handful of counts. The chain combines TRBV3-1 with TRBJ2-6; D might be TRBD1 or TRBD2, each matching 5 bases. Germline V gene data show CDR1 as LGHDT and CDR2 as YNNKEL (reference sequence). Between the trimmed V and J ends, which lost 1 base and 1 base, there was a span of 8 bases. CDR3 length equals 16 residues. CDR3 nucleotides: TGTGCCAGCAGCCAAGCGAGGGGATCTGGGGCCAACGTCCTGACTTTC. Protein product: CASSQARGSGANVLTF.

The genes are TRBV11-2 and TRBJ1-1, with D unclear. This CDR3 is 12 amino acids long. Germline CDR1 reads SGHAT; CDR2 reads FQNNGV. The V and J ends lost 1 base and 6 bases respectively, with 6 bases between them. DNA for the CDR3: TGTGCCAGCAGCTTAGTTAGGTCTGAAGCTTTCTTT. It translates to CASSLVRSEAFF.

V is TRBV29-1 and J is TRBJ2-7; 7 positions match TRBD1. CDR3 length: 12 residues. V dropped 4 bases and J dropped 6; count of bases not matched to a gene: 6. Germline loops: CDR1 SQVTM, CDR2 ANQGSEA. CDR3 sequence (DNA): TGCAGCGTTGTCGAGGGGGCCCGCGAGCAGTACTTC. Translating gives CSVVEGAREQYF.

In its sample, this clonotype was seen a few times. The chain joins TRBV5-4 to TRBJ2-1; 8 nucleotides agree with TRBD2. This CDR3 comprises 14 residues. Per the germline V gene, CDR1 is SGHNT and CDR2 is YYREEE (reference sequence). V was clipped by 3 bases and J by 6 bases; unmatched bases: 5. The CDR3 DNA reads TGTGCCAGCAGCTGGGGACTAGTTTCCAATGAGCAGTTCTTC. Protein sequence: CASSWGLVSNEQFF. The full variable domain, with the rest looked up from reference TRBV5-4 and TRBJ2-1, is ETGVTQSPTHLIKTRGQQVTLRCSSQSGHNTVSWYQQALGQGPQFIFQYYREEENGRGNFPPRFSGLQFPNYSSELNVNALELDDSALYLCASSWGLVSNEQFFGPGTRLTVL.